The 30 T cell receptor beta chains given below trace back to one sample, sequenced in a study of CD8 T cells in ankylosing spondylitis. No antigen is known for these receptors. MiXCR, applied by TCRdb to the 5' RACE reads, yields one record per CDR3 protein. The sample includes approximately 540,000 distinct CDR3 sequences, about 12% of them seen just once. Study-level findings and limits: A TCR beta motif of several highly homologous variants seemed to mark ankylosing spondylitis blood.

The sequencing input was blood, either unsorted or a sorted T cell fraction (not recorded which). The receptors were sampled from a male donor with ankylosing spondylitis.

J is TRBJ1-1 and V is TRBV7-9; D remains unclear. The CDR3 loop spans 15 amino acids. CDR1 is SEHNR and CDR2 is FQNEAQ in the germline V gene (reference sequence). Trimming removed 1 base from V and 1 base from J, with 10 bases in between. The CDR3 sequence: CASSLGWGGNTEAFF. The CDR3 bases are TGTGCCAGCAGCTTAGGCTGGGGAGGGAACACTGAAGCTTTCTTT.

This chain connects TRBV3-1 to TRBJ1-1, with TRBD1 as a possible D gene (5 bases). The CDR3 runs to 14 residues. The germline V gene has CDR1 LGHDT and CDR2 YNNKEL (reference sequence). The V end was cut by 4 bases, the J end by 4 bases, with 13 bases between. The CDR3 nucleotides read TGTGCCAGCAGCCGCAGTGGGGGAGTCACTGAAGCTTTCTTT. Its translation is CASSRSGGVTEAFF. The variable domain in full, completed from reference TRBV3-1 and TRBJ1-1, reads DTAVSQTPKYLVTQMGNDKSIKCEQNLGHDTMYWYKQDSKKFLKIMFSYNNKELIINETVPNRFSPKSPDKAHLNLHINSLELGDSAVYFCASSRSGGVTEAFFGQGTRLTVV.

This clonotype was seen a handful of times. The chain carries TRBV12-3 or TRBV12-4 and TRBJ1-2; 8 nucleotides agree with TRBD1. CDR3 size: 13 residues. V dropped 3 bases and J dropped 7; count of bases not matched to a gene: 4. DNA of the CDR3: TGTGCCAGCAGTTTCGGACAGGGTAGTGGCTACACCTTC. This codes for CASSFGQGSGYTF.

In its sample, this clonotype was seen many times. The CDR3 DNA reads as TGTGCCAGCAGACAACCTCCCGTCCCTGAGCAGTTCTTC. Its protein is CASRQPPVPEQFF. V usage is TRBV3-1 and J usage is TRBJ2-1; D remains ambiguous. Trimming cost V 6 bases and J 9 bases, with 15 bases left between them. The CDR3 has 13 residues. Germline values: CDR1 LGHDT, CDR2 YNNKEL (reference sequence).

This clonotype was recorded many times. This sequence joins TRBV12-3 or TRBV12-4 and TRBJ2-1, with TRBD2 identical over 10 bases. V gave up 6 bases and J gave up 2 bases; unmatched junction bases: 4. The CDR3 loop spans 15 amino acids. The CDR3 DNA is TGTGCCAGCAGGACTAGCGGGCTACCCTACAATGAGCAGTTCTTC. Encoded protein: CASRTSGLPYNEQFF.

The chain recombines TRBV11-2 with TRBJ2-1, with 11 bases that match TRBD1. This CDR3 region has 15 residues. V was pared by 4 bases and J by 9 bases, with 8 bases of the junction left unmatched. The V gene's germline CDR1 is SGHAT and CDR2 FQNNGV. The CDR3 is CASSYAGQGASEQFF. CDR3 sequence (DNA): TGTGCCAGCAGCTATGCCGGACAGGGGGCGAGTGAGCAGTTCTTC.

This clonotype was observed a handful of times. The CDR3 reads CASSLLRQGAGELFF. CDR3 DNA sequence: TGTGCCAGCAGCCTCCTTAGACAGGGGGCCGGGGAGCTGTTTTTT. This chain uses TRBV13 with TRBJ2-2; TRBD1 matches at 9 bases. CDR1 and CDR2 (germline): PRHDT, FYEKMQ (reference sequence). The CDR3 is 15 residues long. V lost 5 bases to trimming and J lost 6 bases; unmatched junction nucleotides: 7.

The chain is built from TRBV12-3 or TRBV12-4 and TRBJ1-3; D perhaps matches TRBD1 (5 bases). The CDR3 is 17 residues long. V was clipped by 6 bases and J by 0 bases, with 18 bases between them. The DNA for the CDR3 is TGTGCCAGCAGCCGATTCATTGGGACGTACTCTGGAAACACCATATATTTT. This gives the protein CASSRFIGTYSGNTIYF.

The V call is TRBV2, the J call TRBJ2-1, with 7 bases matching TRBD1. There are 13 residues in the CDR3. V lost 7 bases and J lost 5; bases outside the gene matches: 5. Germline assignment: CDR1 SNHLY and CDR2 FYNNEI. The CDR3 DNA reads TGTGCCAGCAAGTGGGACAGCAACAATGAGCAGTTCTTC. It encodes CASKWDSNNEQFF.

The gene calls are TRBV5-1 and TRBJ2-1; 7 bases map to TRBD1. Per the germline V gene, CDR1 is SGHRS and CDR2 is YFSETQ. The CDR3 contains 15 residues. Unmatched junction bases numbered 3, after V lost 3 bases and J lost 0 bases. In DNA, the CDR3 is TGCGCCAGCAGCTCAGGGGACAGCTCCTACAATGAGCAGTTCTTC. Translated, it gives CASSSGDSSYNEQFF.

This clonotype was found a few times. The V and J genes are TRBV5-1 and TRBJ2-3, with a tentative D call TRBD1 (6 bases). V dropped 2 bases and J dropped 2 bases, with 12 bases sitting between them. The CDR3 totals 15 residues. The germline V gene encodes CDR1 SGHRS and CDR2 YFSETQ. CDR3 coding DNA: TGCGCCAGCAGCTTTCCGGGACAAACCACAGATACGCAGTATTTT. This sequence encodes CASSFPGQTTDTQYF.

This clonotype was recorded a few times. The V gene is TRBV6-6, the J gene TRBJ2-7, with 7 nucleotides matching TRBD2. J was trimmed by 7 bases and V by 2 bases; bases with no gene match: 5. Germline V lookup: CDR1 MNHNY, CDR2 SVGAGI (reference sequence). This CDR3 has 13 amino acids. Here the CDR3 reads CASSYGRAEEQYV. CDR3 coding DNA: TGTGCCAGCAGTTACGGGAGGGCAGAAGAGCAGTACGTC.

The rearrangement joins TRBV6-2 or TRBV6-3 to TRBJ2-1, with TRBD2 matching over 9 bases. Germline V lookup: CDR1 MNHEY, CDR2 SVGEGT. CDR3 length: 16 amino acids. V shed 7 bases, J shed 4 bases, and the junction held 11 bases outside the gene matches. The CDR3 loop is CASTIRLAAIYNEQFF. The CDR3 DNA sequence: TGTGCCAGCACTATAAGACTAGCGGCTATATACAATGAGCAGTTCTTC.

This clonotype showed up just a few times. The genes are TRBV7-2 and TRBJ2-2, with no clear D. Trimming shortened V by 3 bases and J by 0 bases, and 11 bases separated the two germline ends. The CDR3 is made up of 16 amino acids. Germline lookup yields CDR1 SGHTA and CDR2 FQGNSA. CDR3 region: CASSFGLPPNTGELFF. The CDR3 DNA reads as TGTGCCAGCAGCTTTGGGCTACCCCCGAACACCGGGGAGCTGTTTTTT.

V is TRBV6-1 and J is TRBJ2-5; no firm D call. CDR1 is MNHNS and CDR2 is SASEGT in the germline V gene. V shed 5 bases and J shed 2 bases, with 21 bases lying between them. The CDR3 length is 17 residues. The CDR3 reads CASSKVFIRRTQETQYF. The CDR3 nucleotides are TGTGCCAGCAGTAAAGTGTTCATTAGACGGACGCAAGAGACCCAGTACTTC.

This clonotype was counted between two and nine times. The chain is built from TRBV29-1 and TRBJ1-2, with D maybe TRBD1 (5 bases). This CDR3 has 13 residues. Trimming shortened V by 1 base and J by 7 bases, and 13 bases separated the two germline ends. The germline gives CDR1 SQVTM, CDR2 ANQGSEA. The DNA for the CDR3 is TGCAGCGTTGAAGCTGGGAGTCAGGGTGGCTACACCTTC. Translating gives CSVEAGSQGGYTF. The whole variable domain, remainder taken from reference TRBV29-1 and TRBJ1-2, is SAVISQKPSRDICQRGTSLTIQCQVDSQVTMMFWYRQQPGQSLTLIATANQGSEATYESGFVIDKFPISRPNLTFSTLTVSNMSPEDSSIYLCSVEAGSQGGYTFGSGTRLTVV.

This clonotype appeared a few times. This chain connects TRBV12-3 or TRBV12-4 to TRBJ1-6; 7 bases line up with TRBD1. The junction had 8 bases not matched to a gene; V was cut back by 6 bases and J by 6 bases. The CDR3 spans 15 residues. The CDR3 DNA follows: TGTGCCAGCAGAAGATCCGGGACAGTTAATTCACCCCTCCACTTT. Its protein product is CASRRSGTVNSPLHF.

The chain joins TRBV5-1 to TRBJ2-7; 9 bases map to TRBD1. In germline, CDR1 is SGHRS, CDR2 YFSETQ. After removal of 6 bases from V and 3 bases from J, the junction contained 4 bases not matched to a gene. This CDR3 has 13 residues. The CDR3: CASKGDRDYEQYV. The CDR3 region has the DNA TGCGCCAGCAAAGGGGACAGGGACTACGAGCAGTACGTC.

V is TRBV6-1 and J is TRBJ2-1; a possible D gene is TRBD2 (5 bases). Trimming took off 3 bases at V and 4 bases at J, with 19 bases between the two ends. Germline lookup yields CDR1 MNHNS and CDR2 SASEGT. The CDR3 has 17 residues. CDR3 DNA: TGTGCCAGCAGTGACCCAGGACTCACCTCAATATACAATGAGCAGTTCTTC. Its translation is CASSDPGLTSIYNEQFF.

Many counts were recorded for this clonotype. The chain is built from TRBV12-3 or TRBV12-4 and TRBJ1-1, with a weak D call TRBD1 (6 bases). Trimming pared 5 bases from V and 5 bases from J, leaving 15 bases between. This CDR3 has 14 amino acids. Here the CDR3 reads CASSLFRGWTEAFF. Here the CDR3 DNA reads TGTGCCAGCAGTCTATTCAGGGGTTGGACTGAAGCTTTCTTT.

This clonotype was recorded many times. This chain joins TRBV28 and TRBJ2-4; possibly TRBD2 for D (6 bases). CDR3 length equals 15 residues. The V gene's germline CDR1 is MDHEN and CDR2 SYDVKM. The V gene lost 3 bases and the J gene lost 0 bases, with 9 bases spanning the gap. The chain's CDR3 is CASSLSGLAKNIQYF. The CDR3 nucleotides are TGTGCCAGCAGTTTGAGCGGGTTAGCCAAAAACATTCAGTACTTC. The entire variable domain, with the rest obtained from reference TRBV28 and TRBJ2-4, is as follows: DVKVTQSSRYLVKRTGEKVFLECVQDMDHENMFWYRQDPGLGLRLIYFSYDVKMKEKGDIPEGYSVSREKKERFSLILESASTNQTSMYLCASSLSGLAKNIQYFGAGTRLSVL.

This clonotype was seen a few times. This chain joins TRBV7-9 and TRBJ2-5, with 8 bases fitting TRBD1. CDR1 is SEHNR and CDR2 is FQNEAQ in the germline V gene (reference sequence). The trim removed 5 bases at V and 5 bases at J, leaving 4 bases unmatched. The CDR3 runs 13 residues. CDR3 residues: CASSRDRTETQYF. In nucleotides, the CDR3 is TGTGCCAGCAGCCGGGACAGGACGGAGACCCAGTACTTC. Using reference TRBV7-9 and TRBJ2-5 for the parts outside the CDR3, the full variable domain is DTGVSQNPRHKITKRGQNVTFRCDPISEHNRLYWYRQTLGQGPEFLTYFQNEAQLEKSRLLSDRFSAERPKGSFSTLEIQRTEQGDSAMYLCASSRDRTETQYFGPGTRLLVL.

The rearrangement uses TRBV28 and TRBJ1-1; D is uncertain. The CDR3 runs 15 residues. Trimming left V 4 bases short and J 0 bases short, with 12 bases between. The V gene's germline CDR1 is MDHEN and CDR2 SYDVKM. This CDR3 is CASSSPGRMNTEAFF. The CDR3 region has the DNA TGTGCCAGCAGTTCTCCGGGAAGAATGAACACTGAAGCTTTCTTT.

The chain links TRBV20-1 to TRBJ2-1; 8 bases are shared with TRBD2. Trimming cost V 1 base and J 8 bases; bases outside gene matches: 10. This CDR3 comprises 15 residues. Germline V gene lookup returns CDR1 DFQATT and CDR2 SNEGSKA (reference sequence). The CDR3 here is CSARVVAGGLDEQFF. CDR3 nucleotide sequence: TGCAGTGCTAGAGTGGTTGCGGGAGGTTTGGATGAGCAGTTCTTC.

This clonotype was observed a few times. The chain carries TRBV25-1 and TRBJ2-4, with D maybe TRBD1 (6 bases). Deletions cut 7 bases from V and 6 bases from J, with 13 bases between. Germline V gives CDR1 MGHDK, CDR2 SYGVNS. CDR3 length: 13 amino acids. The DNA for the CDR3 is TGTGCCAGCATCGGGGCGGACAGAAACATTCAGTACTTC. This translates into CASIGADRNIQYF.

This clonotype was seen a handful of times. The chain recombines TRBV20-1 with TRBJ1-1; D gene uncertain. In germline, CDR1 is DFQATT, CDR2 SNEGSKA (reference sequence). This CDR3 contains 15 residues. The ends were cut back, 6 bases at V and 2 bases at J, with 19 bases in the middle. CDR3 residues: CSAPRYGQHNTEAFF. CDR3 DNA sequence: TGCAGTGCCCCTAGGTACGGGCAACACAACACTGAAGCTTTCTTT.

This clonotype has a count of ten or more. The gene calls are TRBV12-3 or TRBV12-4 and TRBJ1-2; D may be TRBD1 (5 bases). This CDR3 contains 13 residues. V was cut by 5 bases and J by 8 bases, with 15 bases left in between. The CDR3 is CASSPTGAGGYTF. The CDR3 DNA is TGTGCCAGCAGTCCCACAGGAGCTGGCGGCTACACCTTC.

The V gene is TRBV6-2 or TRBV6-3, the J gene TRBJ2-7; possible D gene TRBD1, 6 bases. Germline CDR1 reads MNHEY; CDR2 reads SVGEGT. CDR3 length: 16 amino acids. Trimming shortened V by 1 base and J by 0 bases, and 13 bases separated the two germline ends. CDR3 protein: CASSYFRTASSYEQYF. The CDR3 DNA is TGTGCCAGCAGTTACTTCCGGACAGCAAGCTCCTACGAGCAGTACTTC.

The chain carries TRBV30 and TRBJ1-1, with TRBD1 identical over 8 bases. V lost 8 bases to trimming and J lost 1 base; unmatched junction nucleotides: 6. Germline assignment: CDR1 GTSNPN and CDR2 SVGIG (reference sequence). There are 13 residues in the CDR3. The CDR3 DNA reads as TGTGCCCGGTCCGACAGGGGGAACACTGAAGCTTTCTTT. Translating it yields CARSDRGNTEAFF.

The DNA of the CDR3 is TGTGCCACCGGAGGACTAGCGTTCCTCACAGATACGCAGTATTTT. It yields the protein CATGGLAFLTDTQYF. The rearrangement joins TRBV21-1 to TRBJ2-3; TRBD2 was called by the table and not checked on the DNA. TRBV21-1 is a pseudogene. There are 15 residues in the CDR3.